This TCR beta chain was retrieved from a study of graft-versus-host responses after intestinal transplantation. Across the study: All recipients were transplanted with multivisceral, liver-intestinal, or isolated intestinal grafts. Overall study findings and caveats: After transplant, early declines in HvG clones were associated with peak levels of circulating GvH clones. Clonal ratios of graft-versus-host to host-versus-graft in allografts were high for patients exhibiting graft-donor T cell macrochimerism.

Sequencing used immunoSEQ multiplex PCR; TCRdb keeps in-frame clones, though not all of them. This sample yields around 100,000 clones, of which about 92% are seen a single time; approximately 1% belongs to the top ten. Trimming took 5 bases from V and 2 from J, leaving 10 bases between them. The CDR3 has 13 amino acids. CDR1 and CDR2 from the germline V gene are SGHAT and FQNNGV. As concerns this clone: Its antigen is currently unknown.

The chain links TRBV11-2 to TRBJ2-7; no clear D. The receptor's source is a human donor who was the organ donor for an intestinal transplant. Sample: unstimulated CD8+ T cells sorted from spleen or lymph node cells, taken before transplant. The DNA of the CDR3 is TGTGCCAGCAGCCCGAGTGCCACCTACGAGCAGTACTTC. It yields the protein CASSPSATYEQYF. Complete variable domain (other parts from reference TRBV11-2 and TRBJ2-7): EAGVAQSPRYKIIEKRQSVAFWCNPISGHATLYWYQQILGQGPKLLIQFQNNGVVDDSQLPKDRFSAERLKGVDSTLKIQPAKLEDSAVYLCASSPSATYEQYFGPGTRLTVT.